This is a list of T cell receptor beta chains from one sample in a study of response to subunit inactivated influenza vaccine. TCRdb called the RT-PCR reads again in MiXCR, with one record for every CDR3 protein. Seen here are 500,000 to 700,000 distinct CDR3 sequences, roughly 23% observed once, and the top ten hold about 2.8%. The same data also went into a second study, on T cells expressing NK-cell markers.

Specimen: CD4+ T cells sorted from PBMCs, collected approximately 12 days after vaccination. These receptors originate from a man between 50 and 59 years old who received an inactivated influenza vaccine. CDR3s include the opening cysteine and the closing phenylalanine or tryptophan. The order of the fields is clone size, J gene, D gene, V gene, CDR3 DNA, CDR3 protein. D genes are given only for firm matches. Some rows mark clone size as missing; the rest say once, few, many or name a class of expanded clone.

>few|TRBJ2-5|TRBD2|TRBV2
TGTGCCAGCAGCGGGACTAGCGGGAGCCGGGAGACCCAGTACTTC
CASSGTSGSRETQYF
>.|TRBJ2-3|.|TRBV25-1
TGTGCCAGCAGTGAAGTGGGGGGATCGGGAGATACGCAGTATTTT
CASSEVGGSGDTQYF
>.|TRBJ2-3|TRBD2|TRBV20-1
TGCAGAACCGGACTAGCGGTGCGCACAGATACGCAGTATTTT
CRTGLAVRTDTQYF
>.|TRBJ2-2|TRBD1|TRBV24-1
TGTGCCACCAGCGAACCGGGACAGTTCGCGAACACCGGGGAGCTGTTTTTT
CATSEPGQFANTGELFF
>.|TRBJ2-1|TRBD2|TRBV9
TGTGCCAGCAGCGCGAAGCTTAGCGGGTACAATGAGCAGTTCTTC
CASSAKLSGYNEQFF
>.|TRBJ2-3|.|TRBV20-1
TGCAGTGCTAGATTCCCCTTTGGCGGCACAGATACGCAGTATTTT
CSARFPFGGTDTQYF
>.|TRBJ2-5|.|TRBV20-1
TGCAGTGCTAATGGGCCCCAGGGGCGAGAGACCCAGTACTTC
CSANGPQGRETQYF
>few|TRBJ2-3|.|TRBV28
TGTGCCAGCAGTGGCCGGGACAAGCACGGGCTAGATACGCAGTATTTT
CASSGRDKHGLDTQYF
>many|TRBJ1-1|.|TRBV15
TGTGCCACCAGCAGAGATCAGGCAGGGCGGGCTTTCTTT
CATSRDQAGRAFF
>.|TRBJ1-2|.|TRBV24-1
TGTGCCACCAGTGCCAATCAGGGCTACACCTTC
CATSANQGYTF
>.|TRBJ1-2|.|TRBV5-6
TGTGCCAGCAGTTCGACAGGAGTAGCGCAGGGCTACACCTTC
CASSSTGVAQGYTF
>few|TRBJ1-5|.|TRBV29-1
TGCAGCGTCCCCCAAAGGGCAGGGCTCGATCAGCCCCAGCATTTT
CSVPQRAGLDQPQHF
>.|TRBJ2-1|TRBD1|TRBV20-1
TGCAGTGCTAGAGATCCGGGACAGGGAGGTATAGCGGGCGATGAGCAGTTCTTC
CSARDPGQGGIAGDEQFF
>.|TRBJ2-7|.|TRBV7-8
TGTGCCAGCAGCTCTCAAACCGTATACGAGCAGTACTTC
CASSSQTVYEQYF
>few|TRBJ2-3|.|TRBV6-2/TRBV6-3
TGTGCCAGCAGTTGGCGCCGGACGACGGATACGCAGTATTTT
CASSWRRTTDTQYF
>few|TRBJ1-1|.|TRBV11-2
TGTGCCAGCAGCTTCCTGCGTGTTCCTGGGGTTTTCTTT
CASSFLRVPGVFF
>.|TRBJ2-2|.|TRBV29-1
TGCAGCGCCGCCCTGGGACGAAACACCGGGGAGCTGTTTTTT
CSAALGRNTGELFF
>few|TRBJ2-7|.|TRBV30
TGTGCCTGGTCTATTGGATCCTACGAGCAGTACTTC
CAWSIGSYEQYF
>few|TRBJ1-6|.|TRBV5-5
TGTGCCAGCAGCCACGGGAACTCCTATAATTCACCCCTCCACTTT
CASSHGNSYNSPLHF
>few|TRBJ2-1|.|TRBV3-1
TGTGCCAGCACGGGCGCCTTCTCCTACAATGAGCAGTTCTTC
CASTGAFSYNEQFF
>few|TRBJ2-1|TRBD1|TRBV28
TGTGCCAGCAGTCCACGAGTGAGGGGGCGCTCCTACAATGAGCAGTTCTTC
CASSPRVRGRSYNEQFF
>.|TRBJ2-3|.|TRBV7-9
TGTGCCAGCAGCGCCCGGACAAGAAGTTTGGATACGCAGTATTTT
CASSARTRSLDTQYF
>.|TRBJ2-3|TRBD1|TRBV20-1
TGCAGTGCTTTCGACAGGGGCCGGACAGATACGCAGTATTTT
CSAFDRGRTDTQYF
>few|TRBJ2-7|TRBD1|TRBV4-1
TGCGCCAGCAGCCAATTCTCCAACAGGGGTTACGAGCAGTACTTC
CASSQFSNRGYEQYF
>many|TRBJ2-1|TRBD2|TRBV20-1
TGCAGTGCTAGAGATTCCCAGCGGGGACACAATGAGCAGTTCTTC
CSARDSQRGHNEQFF
>.|TRBJ2-4|.|TRBV3-1
TGTGCCAGCAGCCAAGTTTTATCAGGGGATCTCAACATTCAGTACTTC
CASSQVLSGDLNIQYF
>few|TRBJ2-3|.|TRBV5-1
TGCGCCAGCAGCTTGGGAGGGATCACAGATACGCAGTATTTT
CASSLGGITDTQYF
>few|TRBJ2-3|.|TRBV15
TGTGCCACCAGCAGAGAGATAAAGGTGTCGGATACGCAGTATTTT
CATSREIKVSDTQYF
>few|TRBJ1-3|.|TRBV11-2
TGTGCCAGCAGCACCCCCCGGGGGGCGGCTGGAAACACCATATATTTT
CASSTPRGAAGNTIYF
>.|TRBJ1-6|TRBD1|TRBV20-1
TGCAGTGCTAGAGAGACAGGGATCAATTCACCCCTCCACTTT
CSARETGINSPLHF
>.|TRBJ1-2|.|TRBV6-5
TGTGCCAGCAGTCTACTCAAATTGTCCGGCTACACCTTC
CASSLLKLSGYTF
>few|TRBJ2-1|.|TRBV20-1
TGCAGTGCAGAACAGGGAAAGTCCTACAATGAGCAGTTCTTC
CSAEQGKSYNEQFF
>few|TRBJ1-4|.|TRBV7-9
TGTGCCAGCAGCCGCCTCGATCAATTCCTTTTT
CASSRLDQFLF
>.|TRBJ2-7|TRBD1|TRBV7-9
TGTGCCAGCAGCTTTGGTACAGGGGTCCCCACCTACGAGCAGTACTTC
CASSFGTGVPTYEQYF
>.|TRBJ2-4|.|TRBV10-3
TGTGCCATCAGCCACGGGGACAACCTAGCCAAAAACATTCAGTACTTC
CAISHGDNLAKNIQYF
>many|TRBJ2-1|.|TRBV29-1
TGCAGCGCGGCGGGGCCCCGCAATGAGCAGTTCTTC
CSAAGPRNEQFF
>few|TRBJ1-2|.|TRBV5-6
TGTGCCAGCAGATATGGACGGAGCTATGGCTACACCTTC
CASRYGRSYGYTF
>.|TRBJ2-2|.|TRBV7-3
TGTGCCAGCAGCCCGACACACTTTGGCGGGGAGCTGTTTTTT
CASSPTHFGGELFF
>.|TRBJ1-2|.|TRBV7-9
TGTGCCAGCAGCCCTCCCTTGGGAGGCTACACCTTC
CASSPPLGGYTF
>.|TRBJ2-7|TRBD1|TRBV18
TGTGCCAGCTCACCGCGGCAGGGGGCGCGTGAGCAGTACTTC
CASSPRQGAREQYF
>many|TRBJ2-7|TRBD2|TRBV4-2
TGTGCCAGCAGCCAAGATCGGGAAGGGTATAGCGGGCGCGAGCAGTACTTC
CASSQDREGYSGREQYF
>few|TRBJ2-7|TRBD2|TRBV3-1
TGTGCCAGCAGCCCCCGACTAGCGTATAGCTACGAGCAGTACTTC
CASSPRLAYSYEQYF
>.|TRBJ1-3|.|TRBV20-1
TGCAGTGCAACGGACGAGAGCTCTGGAAACACCATATATTTT
CSATDESSGNTIYF
>many|TRBJ2-2|TRBD2|TRBV20-1
TGCAGTGCGGCTCGCGGGGGGAACACCGGGGAGCTGTTTTTT
CSAARGGNTGELFF
>.|TRBJ2-6|.|TRBV9
TGTGCCAGCAGCGTAGCTGGGCTTACTATCTCCAGCTCTGGGGCCAACGTCCTGACTTTC
CASSVAGLTISSSGANVLTF
>few|TRBJ2-2|.|TRBV4-3
TGCGCCAGCAGCCAAGATTGGGGGGGGCGCACCGGGGAGCTGTTTTTT
CASSQDWGGRTGELFF
>few|TRBJ2-7|TRBD1|TRBV5-1
TGCGCCAGCAGCTGGGGGACAGGGGTTTCTCTCTGGGAGCAGTACTTC
CASSWGTGVSLWEQYF
>.|TRBJ2-1|TRBD2|TRBV24-1
TGTGCCACCAGTGATTTCCTGACTAGCGGGAGGAATGAGCAGTTCTTC
CATSDFLTSGRNEQFF
>.|TRBJ2-5|TRBD1|TRBV6-5
TGTGCCAGCAGTTACTCCCGGACAGGGGGCGAAGAGACCCAGTACTTC
CASSYSRTGGEETQYF
>.|TRBJ2-1|.|TRBV11-3
TGTGCCAGCAGCCCTACTCAAGGTGAGCAGTTCTTC
CASSPTQGEQFF